The clone carrying this TCR beta chain has at least ten counts. Antigen specificity is unknown. Template switching created a universal primer site, and the cDNA included unique molecular identifiers. One entry per CDR3 protein results from TCRdb running MiXCR on the 5' RACE reads. This sample yields about 810,000 distinct CDR3 sequences, of which roughly 12% are seen a single time; around 1.6% belongs to the top ten. The sample belongs to a study of identical twins. General study findings and limits: The more abundant beta clonotypes in cord blood had fewer insertions, and memory repertoires did not show this. Beta out-of-frame sequences showed weaker excess sharing between twins.

The CDR3 has 15 residues. Germline CDR1 and CDR2: MGHDK and SYGVNS. V was cut by 2 bases and J by 2 bases, with 10 bases left in between. The same data also contributed to another study, on yellow fever vaccine responses in identical twins.

The specimen was PBMCs. The chain employs TRBV25-1 and TRBJ1-5; maybe TRBD1 (5 bases). The receptor was derived from a woman aged 18-29 years in good health. The CDR3 reads CASSERDAGNQPQHF. CDR3 nucleotides: TGTGCCAGCAGTGAACGGGACGCTGGCAATCAGCCCCAGCATTTT.